The rows below give T cell receptor beta chains drawn from one sample of a study of glioma-infiltrating T cells after dendritic cell vaccination. Repertoires were generated with immunoSEQ multiplex PCR, while TCRdb's copy carries only in-frame clones and drops some. Of tens of thousands of clones in the sample, 85% to 90% are singletons; the top ten hold 2.5% to 3%. The specimen comprised blood, sampled before dendritic cell vaccination. Source of these receptors: a human donor with glioblastoma. CDR3s include the opening cysteine and the closing phenylalanine or tryptophan. The D gene is left open where the match is weak. Not all rows give a size; the values are once, few, many and, for expanded clones, a class.

j_call d_call clone_size v_call cdr3_aa cdr3_nt
TRBJ1-1 TRBD1 NA TRBV5-6 CASSRSSRGRITEAFF TGTGCCAGCAGCCGCAGCTCCAGGGGGCGGATCACTGAAGCTTTCTTT
TRBJ2-3 NA once TRBV7-2 CASSVGGGDTQYF TGTGCCAGCAGCGTAGGTGGAGGGGATACGCAGTATTTT
TRBJ1-2 TRBD1 NA TRBV5-1 CASSSRGQELGNYGYTF TGCGCCAGCAGCTCCCGGGGACAGGAGCTGGGTAACTATGGCTACACCTTC
TRBJ2-6 NA NA TRBV7-2 CASSLAPGTGANVLTF TGTGCCAGCAGCTTAGCACCGGGAACTGGAGCCAACGTCCTGACTTTC
TRBJ2-3 TRBD2 NA TRBV4-1 CASSQEVAGSMRGTQYF TGCGCCAGCAGCCAAGAGGTAGCGGGGTCGATGAGAGGTACGCAGTATTTT
TRBJ1-1 TRBD1 NA TRBV2 CASSANAGTGVSVF TGTGCCAGCAGTGCTAATGCCGGGACAGGGGTTTCAGTCTTT
TRBJ2-5 TRBD2 NA TRBV5-1 CASSPGLAGARETQYF TGCGCCAGCAGCCCGGGACTAGCGGGAGCGAGGGAGACCCAGTACTTC
TRBJ2-7 NA once TRBV6-1 CASSEGGQLYEQYF TGTGCCAGCAGTGAAGGTGGGCAGCTCTACGAGCAGTACTTC
TRBJ1-1 NA NA TRBV2 CASRGSNTEAFF TGTGCCAGTAGGGGGTCCAACACTGAAGCTTTCTTT
TRBJ2-1 NA NA TRBV4-2 CASSQMISGSYNEQFF TGTGCCAGCAGCCAAATGATCAGCGGGTCCTACAATGAGCAGTTCTTC
TRBJ1-4 TRBD1 NA TRBV15 CATTSGTGARIEKLFF TGTGCCACCACCTCCGGGACAGGGGCCCGAATTGAAAAACTGTTTTTT
TRBJ2-5 NA NA TRBV5-1 CASSFAAGAGETQYF TGCGCCAGCAGCTTTGCAGCGGGCGCAGGAGAGACCCAGTACTTC
TRBJ2-7 TRBD2 NA TRBV4-2 CASSQDRWAGEYF TGTGCCAGCAGCCAAGATCGGTGGGCGGGAGAGTACTTC
TRBJ1-2 TRBD1 NA TRBV7-9 CASSLDGQGSGGYTF TGTGCCAGCAGCTTAGATGGACAGGGATCGGGTGGCTACACCTTC
TRBJ2-7 TRBD2 NA TRBV7-2 CASSLEYWASGSYEQYF TGTGCCAGCAGCTTAGAATATTGGGCTAGCGGGAGTTACGAGCAGTACTTC
TRBJ2-7 TRBD2 NA TRBV5-1 CASSLAPGRGRGYEQYF TGCGCCAGCAGCTTGGCCCCGGGGAGGGGTCGGGGGTACGAGCAGTACTTC